This note documents a single T cell receptor (beta chain) sequence. For the second PCR, which ran for roughly 6 to 12 cycles, a sample-barcoded 5' primer and a J-beta primer mix were used. TCRdb called the 5' RACE reads again in MiXCR, with one record for every CDR3 protein. The sample has around 990,000 distinct CDR3 sequences; 20% to 25% are singletons. The data were obtained in a study of blood T cells in healthy people across ages. This CDR3 is built from 14 residues. The junction had 6 bases not matched to a gene; V was cut back by 4 bases and J by 9 bases. The sample was also reused in another study, on T cells of mothers and their children. From that report: Over 8 million TCR beta CDR3 reads were obtained from each mother, and roughly 3 million from each child. The overlap seen between related mothers and children slightly exceeded that of unrelated pairs, though not significantly.

The chain has TRBV12-3 or TRBV12-4 and TRBJ1-6; TRBD1 matches 7 bases. Sequenced input: blood. The TCR originated in a girl aged 2-10 years in good health. The CDR3 spells CASSSGQFGSPLHF. The CDR3 region has the DNA TGTGCCAGCAGTTCGGGACAGTTCGGTTCACCCCTCCACTTT.